The sample holds one count of the clone carrying this T cell receptor (beta chain). As yet, its antigen is unknown. Libraries were prepared by immunoSEQ multiplex PCR; TCRdb keeps only in-frame clonotypes and omits some of them. Of about 72,000 clones listed, approximately 84% are singletons. Trimming pared 6 bases from V and 0 bases from J, leaving 12 bases between. The CDR3 contains 14 residues. In germline, CDR1 is ENHRY, CDR2 SYGVKD. Noted time point: week 35, safety follow-up. Topical imiquimod was applied with each vaccine dose, which held 300 ug of mutant IDH1 20-mer peptide. The data belong to a study of a mutant IDH1 vaccine in newly diagnosed glioma. Study details: Those enrolled had earlier been treated with radiotherapy, temozolomide, or both, mostly both. Study-level results: Vaccination induced immune responses in roughly 93% of patients. There seemed to be no relation between pseudoprogression and changes in top peripheral T cell clonotypes.

The chain carries TRBV10-3 and TRBJ2-7; weak D call: TRBD1 (6 bases). This sample comprised PBMCs, obtained from a glioma patient whose treatment included an IDH1 peptide vaccine. This TCR was sampled from a man aged 18 to 30 with glioma. CDR3: CAIRGDISSYEQYF. The CDR3 DNA is TGTGCCATCAGGGGGGACATAAGCTCCTACGAGCAGTACTTC.